This is a list of T cell receptor beta chains from one sample in a study of regulatory T cells in long-lasting Graves disease. TCRdb itself ran the multiplex PCR reads through MiXCR, one entry per CDR3 protein. The table includes hundreds of thousands of distinct CDR3 sequences, less than 20% detected once. The same specimen was also included in a second study, on T cells in Graves' hyperthyroidism and ophthalmopathy.

This specimen consisted of peripheral blood mononuclear cells (PBMCs), obtained at new diagnosis, from a patient treated with antithyroid drugs. The receptors here all came from a woman aged 25 to 45 with Graves disease. The conserved cysteine and the conserved F or W are not part of the CDR3 here. Each record gives: CDR3 length, V gene, CDR3 protein.

length: 9; V: TRBV30; CDR3: AWSGAGPQH
length: 10; V: TRBV19; CDR3: ASYRRNTEAF
length: 13; V: TRBV5-1; CDR3: ASSLAGVRQETQY
length: 12; V: TRBV10-3; CDR3: AISEKEGSSGYT
length: 13; V: TRBV12-3/TRBV12-4; CDR3: ASRPRPEPYNEQF
length: 10; V: TRBV25-1; CDR3: ASMGQGIEQY
length: 13; V: TRBV2; CDR3: ASSEARQNTGELF
length: 11; V: TRBV20-1; CDR3: SVSGGAPGELF
length: 12; V: TRBV28; CDR3: ASSLGRVAYEQY
length: 11; V: TRBV20-1; CDR3: SASSDRAGELF
length: 14; V: TRBV7-9; CDR3: ASSQGDGSGINEQF